The clone carrying this T cell receptor (beta chain) was seen a few times. Its antigen is as yet unknown. The data were obtained in a study of blood T cells in healthy people across ages. About the study: Using template switching, researchers captured about one barcoded beta molecule for each two T cells.

Study conclusions and caveats: The study found TCR beta diversity correlated strongly with naive T cell percentage. Measured against age, TCR beta diversity per million T cells decreased in a roughly linear manner.

The authors ran a second PCR of about 6 to 11 cycles using a sample-barcoded 5' primer and a J-beta primer mix. Through a template-switch adaptor with 12 random nucleotides, each cDNA molecule received a tag. TCRdb reanalysed the 5' RACE reads using MiXCR and keeps one entry per CDR3 protein. The table has around 850,000 distinct CDR3 sequences, about 36% seen once. The CDR3 contains 14 residues. V was cut by 5 bases and J by 3 bases, with 14 bases left in between. The material sequenced was blood. The TCR sequence derives from a man between 18 and 35 years old in good health. This chain links TRBV12-3 or TRBV12-4 with TRBJ2-7; no clear D gene. The CDR3: CASSRQGSNYEQYF. The CDR3 DNA reads as TGTGCCAGCAGTCGCCAAGGGTCCAACTACGAGCAGTACTTC.